This T cell receptor beta chain originates from a study of shared clonotypes between healthy human individuals. Study-wide results and caveats: In the sorted subsets, rarefaction showed sequencing was incomplete despite large depth.

As regards this clone: The antigen remains unidentified.

The repertoire was sequenced with immunoSEQ multiplex PCR; TCRdb's copy has only in-frame clones and lacks some. The sample yields about 510,000 clones, roughly 95% seen once. The germline V gene encodes CDR1 SGHAT and CDR2 FQDESV (reference sequence). This CDR3 contains 18 residues. Trimming took off 9 bases at V and 0 bases at J, with 21 bases between the two ends. The TCR originated in a woman in her twenties or thirties in good health. Input material: naive CD4+ T cells sorted from blood. Subset noted: CD45RA+ positively selected. This chain joins TRBV11-1 and TRBJ1-6, with D hard to call. The CDR3 sequence: CARGHIRPRCSYNSPLHF. CDR3 DNA: TGTGCCAGAGGCCATATCCGCCCTAGATGCTCCTATAATTCACCCCTCCACTTT.